The 5 T cell receptor beta chains below come from one sample, sequenced in a study of blood T cell repertoires in COVID-19. The assay was immunoSEQ multiplex PCR, and TCRdb's table has in-frame clones only and misses some. The sample yields about 320,000 clones, 85% to 95% seen once. The specimen sequenced was PBMCs or T cells enriched from blood (not recorded which). The source is a woman aged 30 to 39 who had been exposed to COVID-19.

As DNA, the CDR3 is TGTGCCAGCAGCTCCCATACCGAACAGGGGGCTAACTATGGCTACACCTTC. It encodes CASSSHTEQGANYGYTF. The chain links TRBV13 to TRBJ1-2, with TRBD1 matching 8 bases. Germline CDR1 PRHDT, CDR2 FYEKMQ (reference sequence). This CDR3 has 17 amino acids. J gave up 0 bases and V 4 bases, and 10 bases lay outside the gene matches. The variable domain in full, completed from reference TRBV13 and TRBJ1-2, reads AAGVIQSPRHLIKEKRETATLKCYPIPRHDTVYWYQQGPGQDPQFLISFYEKMQSDKGSIPDRFSAQQFSDYHSELNMSSLELGDSALYFCASSSHTEQGANYGYTFGSGTRLTVV.

The CDR3 is CASSPGGRRAYTDSNQPQHF. CDR3 DNA: TGTGCCAGCAGCCCGGGGGGACGGCGAGCCTATACCGATAGCAATCAGCCCCAGCATTTT. This chain uses TRBV7-8 with TRBJ1-5; TRBD1 is a possible D gene (5 bases). The CDR3 sequence is 20 residues long. Germline V gives CDR1 SGHVS, CDR2 FQNEAQ. V lost 5 bases to trimming and J lost 0 bases, with 26 bases between them.

The chain is built from TRBV4-3 and TRBJ2-3; 12 bases are a match to TRBD2. CDR1 is LGHNA, CDR2 YSLEER, per germline. Losses at the gene ends were 4 bases for V and 4 bases for J; bases not matched to a gene: 9. The CDR3 loop spans 17 amino acids. The CDR3 region is CASSRVTSGGWADTQYF. For the CDR3, the DNA is TGCGCCAGCAGCCGGGTGACTAGCGGGGGTTGGGCAGATACGCAGTATTTT.

This clone was seen only a few times. J is TRBJ2-7 and V is TRBV7-9; perhaps TRBD2 as D (6 bases). This CDR3 contains 15 residues. The V gene lost 3 bases and the J gene lost 2 bases, with 14 bases spanning the gap. Germline CDR1 is SEHNR and CDR2 is FQNEAQ (reference sequence). This CDR3 is CASSFRDSEPYEQYF. The DNA of the CDR3 is TGTGCCAGCAGCTTCCGGGACTCCGAACCCTACGAGCAGTACTTC.

V and J are TRBV18 and TRBJ2-7, with D possibly TRBD1 on 6 matching bases. CDR1 and CDR2 (germline): KGHSH, LQKENI. V dropped 3 bases and J dropped 2 bases, with 14 bases sitting between them. There are 15 residues in the CDR3. CDR3 bases: TGTGCCAGCTCACCGTTCCGGGACACAACCTACGAGCAGTACTTC. Its protein is CASSPFRDTTYEQYF.